This T cell receptor beta chain was recovered during a study of shared clonotypes between healthy human individuals (dated by TCRdb to 2018 to 2021). Regarding the research as a whole: Two women and three men aged 18 to 49 years were included in the cohort. Per donor, leukapheresis produced somewhere between about 0.9 and 9.5 billion PBMCs. To increase sequencing depth and limit assay-specific biases, TCR repertoire library preparation and sequencing were carried out by different laboratories using diverse techniques. The study deeply sequenced blood TCR repertoires of five healthy adults to estimate repertoire size and the extent of clonotype sharing between individuals. On the study overall, not on this receptor specifically: Because the study included only a small number of donors, the genetic and exposure-history diversity represented was limited. Sampling was restricted to blood, and TCR repertoires in tissue are likely to differ from TCR repertoires in blood. Pairwise subsampling indicated that sequencing depth was expected to affect the degree of clonotype sharing among donors.

Using the deep immunoSEQ assay, TCR CDR3 regions were amplified from genomic DNA by multiplex PCR. Extracted genomic DNA from each cell subset was distributed evenly across all wells of several immunoSEQ 96-well plates, and each plate was treated as a replicate. Each replicate PCR for unsorted PBMC received about 0.3 ug genomic DNA, equal to approximately 30,000 T cell genomes. Unsorted PBMC genomic DNA was sequenced across ten immunoSEQ deep assay plates. Purified libraries were quantified with a Qubit 3.0 fluorometer, sized on a Bioanalyzer 2100, and re-quantified with the KAPA Library Quantification kit. Each immunoSEQ 96-well plate was sequenced on its own single-read 150-cycle Illumina NextSeq 550 flow cell. The authors processed their data as follows. The immunoSEQ output contained only junctional sequences without quality scores, so filtering could not match that applied to full-length reads. Sequences were annotated with PyIR, a Python wrapper for IgBLAST v1.9, and V/J genes and CDR3 were assigned using IMGT germline references. Reads were removed for weak V/J assignments (E-value above 1e-6), missing CDR3, stop codons, out-of-frame junctions, or ambiguous translated residues. A V3J clonotype was defined by an identical inferred V gene, J gene, and CDR3 amino acid sequence. The percentage overlap between two repertoires was calculated by dividing the number of shared unique clonotypes by the size of the smaller repertoire. Three approaches were used to assess repertoire richness: RTK rarefaction, the Chao1 estimator, and Recon v2.1 estimates of unobserved clonotypes. This is the immuneACCESS table as TCRdb keeps it, with only in-frame sequences that have V and J called. A part of the clones is gone; compared with another copy, unresolved V genes explain less than half, and the rest is unexplained. From that table come the V and J calls and clone size; the DNA was used to work out D and trimming. For this sample the table gives about 520,000 clones, of which more than 65% were detected only once. The ten largest clones represent about 13% of the sample.

CDR1 MNHEY and CDR2 SVGAGI are derived from the germline V gene. Trimming at the junction amounts to 8 bases on V and 0 bases on J, and the germline ends lie 14 bases apart. The CDR3 covers 14 residues, taking in both the cysteine and the phenylalanine. The CDR3 DNA has 42 bases and is translated from base 1. Concerning this clone itself: Its specific antigen is unknown. No base-level quality is on record; no much larger clone is a single base apart.

Healthy HIV-negative adults with no recently reported acute infections or vaccinations were included as donors. Every donor was a Caucasian adult living in Nashville, Tennessee, USA. For unsorted samples, some 90 million PBMCs were counted, and genomic DNA was extracted using the QIAamp DNA Blood Mini kit. Blood was obtained by leukapheresis, after which PBMCs were separated by Ficoll-Histopaque density gradient centrifugation and cryopreserved in liquid nitrogen vapor phase. Rearrangement joined TRBV6-5 to TRBJ2-7, with the D gene too uncertain to name. Sequences were obtained from PBMCs. This TCR was recovered from a woman in her thirties or forties in good health. Some clones in this sample may be carry-over from other donors' samples. The CDR3 sequence is CASQDHPSSYEQYF. Read as DNA, the sequence is TGTGCCAGCCAGGACCATCCGAGCTCCTACGAGCAGTACTTC.